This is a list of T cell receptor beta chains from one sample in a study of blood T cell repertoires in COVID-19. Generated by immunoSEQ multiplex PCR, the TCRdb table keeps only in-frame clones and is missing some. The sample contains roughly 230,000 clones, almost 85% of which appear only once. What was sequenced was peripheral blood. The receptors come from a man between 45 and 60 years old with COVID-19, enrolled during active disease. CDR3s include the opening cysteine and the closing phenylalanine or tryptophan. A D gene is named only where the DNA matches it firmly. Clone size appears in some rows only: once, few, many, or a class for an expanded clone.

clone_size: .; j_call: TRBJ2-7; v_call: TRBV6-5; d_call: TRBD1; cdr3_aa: CASKGRGLHEQYF; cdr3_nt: TGTGCCAGCAAAGGCAGGGGGCTGCACGAGCAGTACTTC
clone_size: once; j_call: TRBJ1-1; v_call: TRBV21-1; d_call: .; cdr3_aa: CASSRDRGRGAFF; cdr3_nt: TGTGCCAGCAGCCGAGACAGGGGGCGGGGGGCTTTCTTT
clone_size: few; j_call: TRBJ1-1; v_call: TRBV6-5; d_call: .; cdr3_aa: CASSREGRDTEAFF; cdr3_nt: TGTGCCAGCAGTCGTGAGGGAAGAGACACTGAAGCTTTCTTT
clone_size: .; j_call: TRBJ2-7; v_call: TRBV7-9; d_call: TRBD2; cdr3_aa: CASSAGRGGHWSEQYF; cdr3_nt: TGTGCCAGCAGCGCAGGACGCGGGGGGCATTGGTCTGAGCAGTACTTC
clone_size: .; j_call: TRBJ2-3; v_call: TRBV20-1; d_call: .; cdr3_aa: CSARDRGAQYF; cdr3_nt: TGCAGTGCTAGAGATAGAGGCGCGCAGTATTTT
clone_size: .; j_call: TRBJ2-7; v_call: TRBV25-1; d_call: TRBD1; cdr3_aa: CASSDPGQGRYEQYF; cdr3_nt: TGTGCCAGCAGTGACCCCGGACAGGGGAGGTACGAGCAGTACTTC
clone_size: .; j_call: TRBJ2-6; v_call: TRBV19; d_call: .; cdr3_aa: CASSNDRSGANVLTF; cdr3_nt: TGTGCCAGTAGTAACGACAGGTCTGGGGCCAACGTCCTGACTTTC
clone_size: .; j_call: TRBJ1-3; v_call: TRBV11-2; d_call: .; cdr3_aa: CASMSRLAGNTIYF; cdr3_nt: TGTGCCAGCATGAGCCGTTTGGCTGGAAACACCATATATTTT
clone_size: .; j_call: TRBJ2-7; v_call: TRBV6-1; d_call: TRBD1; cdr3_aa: CASSGQRGTGTSEQYF; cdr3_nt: TGTGCCAGCAGTGGTCAACGTGGGACAGGGACTTCTGAGCAGTACTTC
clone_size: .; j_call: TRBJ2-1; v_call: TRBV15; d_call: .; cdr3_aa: CATSSVNNEQFF; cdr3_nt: TGTGCCACCAGCAGCGTTAACAATGAGCAGTTCTTC
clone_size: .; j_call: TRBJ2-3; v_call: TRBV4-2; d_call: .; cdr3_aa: CASSHMKLELRADTQYF; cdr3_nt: TGTGCCAGCAGCCATATGAAGTTAGAGCTTCGGGCAGATACGCAGTATTTT
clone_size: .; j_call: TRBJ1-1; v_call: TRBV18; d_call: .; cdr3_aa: CASSPTGQSNEAFF; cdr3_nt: TGTGCCAGCTCACCAACGGGTCAGAGCAATGAAGCTTTCTTT
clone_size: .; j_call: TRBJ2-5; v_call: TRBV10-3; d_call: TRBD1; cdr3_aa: CAISESPGGGETQYF; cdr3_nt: TGTGCCATCAGTGAATCCCCAGGGGGTGGAGAGACCCAGTACTTC
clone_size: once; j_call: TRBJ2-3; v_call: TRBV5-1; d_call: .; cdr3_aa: CASSSGQIGATDTQYF; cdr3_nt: TGCGCCAGCAGTTCCGGACAGATTGGGGCCACAGATACGCAGTATTTT
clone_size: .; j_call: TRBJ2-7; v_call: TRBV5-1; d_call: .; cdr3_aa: CASSLPGYEQYF; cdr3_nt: TGCGCCAGCAGCTTGCCCGGTTACGAGCAGTACTTC
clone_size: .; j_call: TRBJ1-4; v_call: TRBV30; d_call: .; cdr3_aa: CAWSPRGSGRDEKLFF; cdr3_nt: TGTGCCTGGAGTCCCCGGGGTAGTGGTAGGGATGAAAAACTGTTTTTT
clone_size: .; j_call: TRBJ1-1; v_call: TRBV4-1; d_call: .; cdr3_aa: CASSQDHSEPEAFF; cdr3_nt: TGCGCCAGCAGCCAAGATCATTCGGAGCCTGAAGCTTTCTTT
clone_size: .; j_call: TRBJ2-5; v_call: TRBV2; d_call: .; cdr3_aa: CASSEAPGETQYF; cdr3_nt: TGTGCCAGCAGTGAAGCGCCGGGGGAGACCCAGTACTTC
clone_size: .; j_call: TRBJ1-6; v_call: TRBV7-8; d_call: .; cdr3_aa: CASSLSFRAGSSYNSPLHF; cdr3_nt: TGTGCCAGCAGCTTAAGTTTCAGGGCCGGCAGCTCCTATAATTCACCCCTCCACTTT
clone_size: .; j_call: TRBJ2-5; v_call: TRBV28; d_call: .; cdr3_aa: CASSLGGTAQETQYF; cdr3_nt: TGTGCCAGCAGTTTAGGGGGGACCGCCCAAGAGACCCAGTACTTC
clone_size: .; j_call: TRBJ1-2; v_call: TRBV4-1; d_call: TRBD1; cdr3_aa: CASSHQLWTGTNYGYTF; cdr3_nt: TGCGCCAGCAGCCACCAATTATGGACAGGGACGAACTATGGCTACACCTTC
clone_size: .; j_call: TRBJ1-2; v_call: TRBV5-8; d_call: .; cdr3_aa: CASRPSLGSFYF; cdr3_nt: TGTGCCAGCAGACCTAGCTTGGGTAGTTTTTACTTC
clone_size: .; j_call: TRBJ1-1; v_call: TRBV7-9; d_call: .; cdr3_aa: CASSSPSQAMNTEAFF; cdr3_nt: TGTGCCAGCAGCTCCCCTTCCCAAGCGATGAACACTGAAGCTTTCTTT
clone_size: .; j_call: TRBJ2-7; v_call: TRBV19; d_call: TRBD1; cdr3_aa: CASSIGQGVYEQYF; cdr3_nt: TGTGCCAGTAGTATAGGACAGGGTGTCTACGAGCAGTACTTC
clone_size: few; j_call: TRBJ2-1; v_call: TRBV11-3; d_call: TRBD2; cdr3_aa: CASSLARSGLAGDDYNEQFF; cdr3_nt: TGTGCCAGCAGCTTAGCTCGCTCGGGACTAGCGGGTGACGACTACAATGAGCAGTTCTTC
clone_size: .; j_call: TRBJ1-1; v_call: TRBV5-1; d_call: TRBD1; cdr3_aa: CASSPRGQGSFSEAFF; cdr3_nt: TGCGCCAGCAGCCCCCGCGGACAGGGATCTTTCTCTGAAGCTTTCTTT
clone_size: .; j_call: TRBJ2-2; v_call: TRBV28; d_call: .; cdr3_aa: CASSLGHGDAGELFF; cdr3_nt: TGTGCCAGCAGTTTGGGTCACGGAGACGCCGGGGAGCTGTTTTTT
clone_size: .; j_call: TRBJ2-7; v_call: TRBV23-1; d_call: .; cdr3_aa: CASSQDTNRHEQYF; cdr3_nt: TGCGCCAGCAGTCAAGACACAAACAGACACGAGCAGTACTTC